This T cell receptor (beta chain) is from a study of PD-1 blockade in classical Hodgkin lymphoma (TCRdb year 2020). General notes on the study: Nivolumab dosing was 3 mg/kg intravenously every 2 weeks, continuing until either disease progression or unacceptable toxicity. The study used CyTOF and TCR beta sequencing to define a peripheral blood immune signature of response to PD-1 blockade in classical Hodgkin lymphoma. The paper's findings and limits, for the study overall: Lower diversity was seen in patients whose nivolumab began less than 1 year after ASCT, and these patients were left out of later analyses so that immune reconstitution would not confound the results. Baseline TCR diversity was reported to be lower in newly diagnosed patients than in healthy donors, and even lower in relapsed/refractory patients. By C4D1, a significant rise was seen in CD4+ TCR diversity but not in CD8+ TCR diversity (p=0.0027 vs p=0.16), and the rise was most apparent among complete responders (p=0.02). The study covered only a single clinical trial cohort, and the causes of the repertoire differences, possibly disease activity or prior therapy, were still not defined. Trial patients achieving complete response had baseline diversity similar to newly diagnosed patients, whereas partial responders and progressors had significantly lower diversity.

Trimming costs V 4 bases and J 5 bases, and their ends lie 14 bases apart. According to the germline V gene, CDR1 reads MDHEN and CDR2 reads SYDVKM. The CDR3 measures 15 amino acids from cysteine to phenylalanine. Only the CDR3 DNA is retained, 45 bases long and in frame from the first base. Read against the paper, the sample's time point label means: cycle 1 day 1 (C1D1), immediately before nivolumab initiation. Every trial patient had relapsed following autologous stem cell transplantation, and prior brentuximab vedotin exposure was what differed among cohorts A, B and C. The trial cohort comprised 56 patients with relapsed/refractory classical Hodgkin lymphoma whose best overall responses were complete response, partial response or progressive disease. In the multi-cohort phase II CheckMate 205 trial, trial patients received single-agent nivolumab. An independent review committee assessed best overall response by applying the 2007 International Working Group response criteria. PBMCs from the trial were collected at three points: immediately before nivolumab initiation (C1D1), and during therapy at cycle 2 day 1 and cycle 4 day 1. After peripheral blood was drawn into 8 mL Vacutainer Cell Preparation Tubes, PBMCs were isolated by centrifugation and then cryopreserved.

On this clone itself: Its recognized antigen is unknown. No per-base quality is available; no much larger clone lies one base away.

Genomic DNA was extracted with the Qiagen DNeasy kit from unsorted PBMCs and from negatively selected CD4+ and CD8+ fractions. TCR beta CDR3 regions were amplified by immunoSEQ multiplex PCR using primers annealing to V and J segments. A synthetic immune receptor repertoire was used to minimize amplification bias, and any remaining bias was removed computationally after sequencing. The authors' analysis ran thus. Repertoire diversity was quantified as the Shannon entropy index using custom Python scripts. Unsorted, CD4+ and CD8+ repertoires were analyzed separately, except in combined analyses where CD4+ and CD8+ sequences were merged in silico. A clone counted as expanded when the clone's frequency after treatment rose at least 2-fold relative to C1D1, and clones undetected at baseline were given a pseudocount of 0.5. Singleton clones were defined as clones with 0 or 1 copy at C1D1, and non-singleton clones were defined as clones with 2 or more copies. Clones expanded in unsorted samples were annotated as CD4+, CD8+ or unknown by matching protein sequences in sorted samples from the same patient. Wilcoxon tests were applied to paired samples to test diversity changes from C1D1 to C4D1. Drawn from immuneACCESS, this table holds only the in-frame rearrangements with V and J called that TCRdb kept. Clones are partly lost; checked studies trace under half to an unresolved V gene and leave the rest unexplained. V and J calls and clone size are given by that table; D and trimming were obtained from the DNA. The sample profile shows around 20,000 clones; about two thirds of them were found once. More than 5% of the sample belongs to the ten largest clones.

The source is a human donor with classical Hodgkin lymphoma. This specimen consisted of peripheral blood mononuclear cells (PBMCs), obtained at baseline. The V and J genes are TRBV28 and TRBJ2-2; the D element could tentatively be TRBD1 or TRBD2, as 5 bases agree for each. This receptor has the CDR3 CASSSGTPGTGELFF. The nucleotide sequence reads TGTGCCAGCAGTTCCGGGACCCCAGGAACCGGGGAGCTGTTTTTT.